This TCR beta chain was sequenced for a study of T cell changes during pregnancy in multiple sclerosis. The assay was immunoSEQ multiplex PCR, and TCRdb's table has in-frame clones only and misses some. Among fewer than 70,000 clones listed, just over 90% were seen once. This sample comprised peripheral blood, obtained in the third trimester of pregnancy. This receptor was taken from a female donor with multiple sclerosis, enrolled in a pregnancy study.

The chain's CDR3 is CASSQIPSSSSYEQYF. In DNA, the CDR3 is TGCGCCAGCAGCCAAATTCCTAGCTCTAGCTCCTACGAGCAGTACTTC. The J gene is TRBJ2-7, the V gene TRBV4-3; weak D call: TRBD2 (5 bases). The CDR3 totals 16 residues. CDR1 LGHNA and CDR2 YSLEER come from the germline V gene. V dropped 2 bases and J dropped 0 bases, with 14 bases sitting between them.